This T cell receptor (beta chain) came from a study of T cell responses to AZD1222 COVID-19 vaccine. Study outcomes and limitations: All repertoire sampling was performed exclusively after the peak T cell response. Close to half of all spike-specific TCRs reportedly target regions of the variants that are unmutated. Seropositive at baseline were only a handful of AZD1222 recipients. Two AZD1222 administrations were followed by greater Spike-specific TCR breadth and depth.

Trimming at V came to 5 bases and at J to 5 bases, leaving 7 bases not matched to a gene. Germline V CDR1 and CDR2: LNHNV, YYDKDF (reference sequence). The CDR3 covers 14 residues. For this clone: Its antigen is unidentified.

Profiling relied on immunoSEQ multiplex PCR, and the TCRdb table lists in-frame clones only, not all of them. The sample has 74,000 or so clones, around 80% seen once. This sequence joins TRBV15 and TRBJ1-1; 8 bases are shared with TRBD1. The receptor was isolated from an adult in good health. The sequencing here drew on peripheral blood, taken on day 0 of AZD1222 vaccination. This CDR3 is CATSGVRGRTEAFF. As DNA, the CDR3 is TGTGCCACCAGCGGGGTCAGGGGGCGGACTGAAGCTTTCTTT.